This note documents a single T cell receptor (beta chain) sequence. Sequenced by immunoSEQ multiplex PCR; TCRdb stores in-frame clones only, minus some. The repertoire includes some 550,000 clones, 95% to 98% of them detected once, and less than 0.065% sits in the top ten. Germline V gene lookup returns CDR1 MGHRA and CDR2 YSYEKL. With 0 bases removed from V and 0 bases from J, the gap between germline ends came to 6 bases. This CDR3 contains 15 residues. This sample is drawn from a study of shared clonotypes between healthy human individuals. What was sequenced was naive CD4+ T cells sorted from blood. Subset noted: CD45RA+ positively selected. The sequence derives from a woman in her 30s in good health. The rearrangement uses TRBV4-1 and TRBJ2-1, with D hard to call. CDR3 DNA sequence: TGCGCCAGCAGCCAAGAATGGAGCTCCTACAATGAGCAGTTCTTC. It encodes CASSQEWSSYNEQFF.